The source of this T cell receptor beta chain is a study of shared clonotypes between healthy human individuals (dated by TCRdb to 2018 to 2021). Study-wide context: Three men and two women, aged 18 to 49 years, made up the cohort. To increase sequencing depth and limit assay-specific biases, different laboratories used diverse techniques to prepare libraries and sequence TCR repertoires. For each donor, three plates each were used for CD4 naive and CD4 memory, two plates were used for CD8 naive, and one plate was used for CD8 memory. Per donor, leukapheresis produced somewhere between about 0.9 and 10 billion PBMCs. To estimate repertoire size and how much clonotypes are shared between individuals, the study performed deep sequencing of blood TCR repertoires from roughly five healthy adults.

Using the deep immunoSEQ assay, multiplex PCR amplified TCR CDR3 regions from genomic DNA. For each cell subset, the extracted genomic DNA was distributed evenly across all wells of several immunoSEQ 96-well plates, and each plate served as one replicate. For sorted subsets, each replicate PCR was loaded with 200 to 250 ng genomic DNA, equivalent to about 33,000 T cell genomes. Purified libraries were measured with a Qubit 3.0 fluorometer, size-checked on a Bioanalyzer 2100, and measured again with the KAPA Library Quantification kit. A separate single-read 150-cycle Illumina NextSeq 550 flow cell was used to sequence each immunoSEQ 96-well plate. Turning to the authors' computational methods: The immunoSEQ output contained only junctional sequences without quality scores, so filtering could not match that applied to full-length reads. Sequences were annotated with PyIR, a Python wrapper for IgBLAST v1.9, and V/J genes and CDR3 were assigned using IMGT germline references. Reads were filtered out if the reads had weak V/J assignments (E-value above 1e-6), no CDR3, stop codons, out-of-frame junctions, or ambiguous translated residues. A V3J clonotype was defined by an identical inferred V gene, J gene, and CDR3 amino acid sequence. Percentage overlap between repertoires was calculated by dividing the number of shared unique clonotypes by the size of the smaller repertoire. Richness of each repertoire was evaluated using RTK rarefaction, the Chao1 estimator, and Recon v2.1 estimates of unobserved clonotypes. Generation probabilities were computed with OLGA for all TCRbeta clonotypes obtained by the gDNA method from several donors. Imported from immuneACCESS, the table was reduced by TCRdb to in-frame sequences with V and J called. These copies leave out some clones; in studies compared against another copy, an unresolved V gene accounts for under half, and the cause of the remainder is not known. V, J and clone size reflect that table, while D and trimming were determined from the DNA. The sample profile shows approximately 740,000 clones; around 72% of them were found once. Of the sample, roughly 1.7% is held by the ten largest clones.

Notes on this clone: Its recognized antigen is unknown. The sample holds no much larger clone one base away, and base qualities are not on file.

Donors were healthy HIV-negative adults with no recently reported acute infections or vaccinations. Every donor was a Caucasian adult living in Nashville, Tennessee, USA. Magnetic negative selection was used to enrich CD4+ T cells, after which naive cells were positively selected on CD45RA and the negative fraction became the memory subset. Blood was collected by leukapheresis, and PBMCs were isolated by Ficoll-Histopaque density gradient centrifugation and then cryopreserved in liquid nitrogen vapor phase. Analytical flow cytometry was used to check the purity and quantity of every magnetically sorted T cell population. From each sorted fraction, genomic DNA was isolated and quantified by UV absorbance on a Nanodrop 2000c. What the work shows at the level of the full study, not this receptor alone: Even with the large sequencing depth, rarefaction of the sorted-subset datasets indicated that sequencing was incomplete. Higher generation probabilities were observed for clonotypes shared by all four sorted-subset donors than for non-shared clonotypes. Approximately 5% of naive CD4, around 4% of naive CD8, about 2.5% of memory CD4, and more than 0.35% of memory CD8 clonotypes were shared across several donors. The genetic and exposure-history diversity represented was limited by the small number of donors. Based on pairwise subsampling, the degree of clonotype sharing among donors was expected to be affected by sequencing depth. Sampling was restricted to blood, and TCR repertoires in tissues likely differ from the TCR repertoires found in blood. Estimated clonotype richness was generally larger for naive than for memory subsets.

This receptor was taken from a woman between 25 and 40 years old in good health. Material for sequencing was memory CD4+ T cells sorted from blood. The sample's cell subset or site label, in plain terms: CD45RA-negative fraction.

Here is the DNA: TGTGCCAGCAGCACAGGGTTCGAGCAGTACTTC. Protein translation: CASSTGFEQYF. Rearrangement joined TRBV6-4 to TRBJ2-7, with TRBD1 perhaps the D gene, on 6 matching bases. The CDR3 runs 11 residues from the cysteine to the phenylalanine. The sequence is cut down to CDR3 DNA, 33 bases in frame from base 1. CDR1 MRHNA and CDR2 SNTAGT are derived from the germline V gene. Trimming costs V 6 bases and J 6 bases, and their ends lie 9 bases apart.